Below, 30 T cell receptor beta chains from the same sample are listed, as sequenced in a study of CD8 T cells in Susac syndrome. The authors reverse transcribed roughly 0.5 to 1 ug RNA with random hexamers. TCRdb used MiXCR to reprocess the immunoSEQ multiplex PCR reads, holding one entry per CDR3 protein. The repertoire has tens of thousands of distinct CDR3 sequences, roughly 94% of them found once; the top ten carry about 0.3%. The material sequenced was CD4+ T cells from PBMCs. The origin of the receptors is a human donor with Susac syndrome.

The chain recombines TRBV20-1 with TRBJ2-5; 8 bases agree with TRBD1. The junction had 10 bases not matched to a gene; V was cut back by 5 bases and J by 5 bases. This CDR3 contains 14 residues. The germline V gene has CDR1 DFQATT and CDR2 SNEGSKA (reference sequence). CDR3 sequence: CSAGRTGRLETQYF. The CDR3 nucleotides read TGCAGTGCTGGAAGGACAGGGCGCTTGGAGACCCAGTACTTC.

The chain links TRBV3-1 to TRBJ2-1; no clear D gene. This CDR3 contains 15 residues. V was cut by 1 base and J by 3 bases, with 10 bases left in between. In germline, CDR1 is LGHDT, CDR2 YNNKEL (reference sequence). The CDR3 coding sequence is TGTGCCAGCAGCCAAGGACCCAGCGACTACAATGAGCAGTTCTTC. Its translation: CASSQGPSDYNEQFF.

The chain has TRBV30 and TRBJ2-3; 7 bases are a match to TRBD2. Trimming took 1 base from V and 0 from J; bases not matched to a gene: 4. The CDR3 consists of 15 residues. Germline V lookup: CDR1 GTSNPN, CDR2 SVGIG (reference sequence). CDR3 coding DNA: TGTGCCTGGAGTGCAGCGGGGTTTAGCACAGATACGCAGTATTTT. Residues: CAWSAAGFSTDTQYF.

This sequence joins TRBV29-1 and TRBJ2-3, with D perhaps assigned TRBD1 or TRBD2 (5 bases each). Per the germline V gene, CDR1 is SQVTM and CDR2 is ANQGSEA. Trimming took off 4 bases at V and 2 bases at J, with 16 bases between the two ends. The CDR3 loop spans 15 amino acids. The CDR3 sequence: CSVAGDLINTDTQYF. The CDR3 nucleotides are TGCAGCGTTGCCGGGGACCTCATTAACACAGATACGCAGTATTTT.

This sequence joins TRBV7-9 and TRBJ1-5; D ambiguous. CDR1 SEHNR and CDR2 FQNEAQ come from the germline V gene (reference sequence). The CDR3 runs to 11 residues. Trimming shortened V by 9 bases and J by 0 bases, and 3 bases separated the two germline ends. The CDR3 bases are TGTGCCAGAGTTAGCAATCAGCCCCAGCATTTT. Protein sequence: CARVSNQPQHF.

The chain joins TRBV20-1 to TRBJ2-3; TRBD1 matches 7 bases. The CDR3 extends over 15 amino acids. Germline CDR1 reads DFQATT; CDR2 reads SNEGSKA (reference sequence). The V segment lost 6 bases and the J segment 2 bases; nucleotides outside the gene matches: 11. CDR3 loop: CSAVDLGQNTDTQYF. Written as DNA, the CDR3 is TGCAGTGCCGTAGACCTGGGACAGAACACAGATACGCAGTATTTT.

In DNA form, the CDR3 reads TGCAGCGTTGAGGGACAGGACAGTATTCCTCCGCCCCAGCATTTT. Amino acid sequence: CSVEGQDSIPPPQHF. The V gene is TRBV29-1, the J gene TRBJ1-5; 8 bases fit TRBD1. Unmatched junction bases numbered 13, after V lost 3 bases and J lost 9 bases. CDR3 length equals 15 residues. Germline CDR1 SQVTM, CDR2 ANQGSEA.

This sequence joins TRBV18 and TRBJ2-2; TRBD2 might be the D (5 bases). CDR3 length: 14 amino acids. CDR1 is KGHSH, CDR2 LQKENI, per germline. Deletions cut 7 bases from V and 7 bases from J, with 16 bases between. CDR3 region: CASCKAALGGELFF. The DNA of the CDR3 is TGTGCCAGCTGCAAAGCGGCCCTCGGCGGGGAGCTGTTTTTT.

The chain links TRBV7-8 to TRBJ1-2; 7 nucleotides align to TRBD1. CDR3 length equals 13 residues. The V and J ends lost 5 bases and 7 bases, in that order; junction bases with no gene match: 7. Germline-derived CDR1 and CDR2 are SGHVS and FQNEAQ. CDR3 nucleotides: TGTGCCAGCAGCCCAACAGGGGAGTTTGGCTACACCTTC. As protein: CASSPTGEFGYTF.

V is TRBV19 and J is TRBJ1-4, with 7 bases that match TRBD1. From germline, CDR1 is LNHDA and CDR2 SQIVND (reference sequence). The trim removed 6 bases at V and 5 bases at J, leaving 9 bases unmatched. CDR3 length equals 15 residues. The CDR3 DNA follows: TGTGCCAGTAGGACAGGGTCGGCTCCAAATGAAAAACTGTTTTTT. Translating it yields CASRTGSAPNEKLFF.

The chain has TRBV2 and TRBJ1-5, with D unresolved. The germline CDR1 and CDR2 sequences are SNHLY and FYNNEI. This CDR3 contains 13 residues. The V and J ends lost 1 base and 2 bases respectively, with 3 bases between them. CDR3 coding DNA: TGTGCCAGCAGTGAAGAAGGCAATCAGCCCCAGCATTTT. Translated: CASSEEGNQPQHF.

The chain combines TRBV27 with TRBJ2-3; 7 positions match TRBD1. This CDR3 has 15 residues. Germline CDR1 and CDR2: MNHEY and SMNVEV (reference sequence). J was trimmed by 0 bases and V by 5 bases; bases with no gene match: 5. The CDR3 region is CASSATGRSTDTQYF. The CDR3 DNA follows: TGTGCCAGCAGTGCGACAGGGAGAAGCACAGATACGCAGTATTTT.

The chain uses TRBV27 and TRBJ1-3; no clear D gene. This CDR3 spans 14 amino acids. The germline V gene encodes CDR1 MNHEY and CDR2 SMNVEV (reference sequence). V lost 7 bases, J lost 4 bases, and 14 bases lay in between. Here the CDR3 reads CASIDSGRGNTIYF. In nucleotides, the CDR3 is TGTGCCAGCATCGACTCCGGACGGGGAAACACCATATATTTT.

This clonotype was counted a single time. The chain carries TRBV28 and TRBJ2-7, with no clear D. The CDR3 length is 12 residues. Trimming took off 8 bases at V and 7 bases at J, with 15 bases between the two ends. The V gene's germline CDR1 is MDHEN and CDR2 SYDVKM. CDR3 loop: CASGATLGEQYF. In nucleotides, the CDR3 is TGTGCCAGCGGAGCGACCCTTGGGGAGCAGTACTTC.

The chain has TRBV9 and TRBJ1-3, with 8 positions matching TRBD1. This CDR3 contains 14 residues. V gave up 3 bases and J gave up 4 bases; unmatched junction bases: 3. Germline CDR1 and CDR2: SGDLS and YYNGEE. Written as DNA, the CDR3 is TGTGCCAGCAGCGCCGGACAGGGAGGAAACACCATATATTTT. This encodes CASSAGQGGNTIYF.

The chain couples TRBV29-1 to TRBJ2-5; possibly TRBD2 for D (5 bases). CDR1 is SQVTM, CDR2 ANQGSEA, per germline. Deletions cut 6 bases from V and 4 bases from J, with 9 bases between. This CDR3 is 11 amino acids long. CDR3 DNA: TGCAGCGTATACAGCGGAGAGACCCAGTACTTC. Its translation: CSVYSGETQYF.

The chain links TRBV15 to TRBJ2-7; the D gene is possibly TRBD2 (5 bases). The CDR3 spans 13 residues. Trimming removed 5 bases at V and 6 bases at J, with 14 bases between. Germline values: CDR1 LNHNV, CDR2 YYDKDF (reference sequence). CDR3: CATSSTRESEQYF. The CDR3 nucleotides are TGTGCCACCAGCTCAACTAGGGAGAGCGAGCAGTACTTC.

The table lists this clonotype with a count of one. This chain links TRBV9 with TRBJ2-7; possibly TRBD1 or TRBD2 for D (5 bases each). Trimming left V 0 bases short and J 6 bases short, with 19 bases between. Germline CDR1 SGDLS, CDR2 YYNGEE. This CDR3 region has 16 residues. The CDR3 nucleotides are TGTGCCAGCAGCGTAGGGGGAGAACTAGGGGCTCTCGAGCAGTACTTC. Its protein product is CASSVGGELGALEQYF.

The gene calls are TRBV12-3 or TRBV12-4 and TRBJ2-3, with TRBD1 matching 9 bases. J lost 5 bases, V lost 3 bases, and 12 bases had no gene match. The CDR3 length is 17 residues. CDR3 protein: CASSFKMTGGKRDTQYF. The CDR3 DNA reads as TGTGCCAGCAGTTTTAAAATGACAGGGGGGAAGAGAGATACGCAGTATTTT.

About this clonotype itself: At one boundary the junction diverges from the germline segment, which might be a read error. This chain connects TRBV30 to TRBJ1-1; D possibly corresponds to TRBD1 (5 bases). The CDR3 has 12 amino acids. Germline V gene data show CDR1 as GTSNPN and CDR2 as SVGIG (reference sequence). The CDR3 reads CAWGDGHTEAFF. The CDR3 bases are TGTGCCTGGGGGGACGGACACACGGAAGCTTTCTTT. Variable domain in full (rest from reference TRBV30 and TRBJ1-1): SQTIHQWPATLVQPVGSPLSLECTVEGTSNPNLYWYRQAAGRGLQLLFYSVGIGQISSEVPQNLSASRPQDRQFILSSKKLLLSDSGFYLCAWGDGHTEAFFGQGTRLTVV.

This chain links TRBV28 with TRBJ1-5; D remains unclear. CDR3 length: 16 residues. Germline values: CDR1 MDHEN, CDR2 SYDVKM. The V end was cut by 3 bases, the J end by 1 base, with 13 bases between. Written as DNA, the CDR3 is TGTGCCAGCAGTTTTGCGGGAGGAGGAAGCAATCAGCCCCAGCATTTT. Its protein is CASSFAGGGSNQPQHF.

The chain has TRBV6-5 and TRBJ2-6; 8 bases are shared with TRBD1. J gave up 0 bases and V 2 bases, and 3 bases lay outside the gene matches. CDR1 is MNHEY, CDR2 SVGAGI, per germline. The CDR3 contains 17 residues. DNA of the CDR3: TGTGCCAGCAGTTACGGGACAGGTGTCTCTGGGGCCAACGTCCTGACTTTC. Translating it yields CASSYGTGVSGANVLTF.

The chain employs TRBV11-3 and TRBJ1-1; possible D gene TRBD1, 5 bases. V lost 5 bases, J lost 7 bases, and 14 bases lay in between. The CDR3 totals 13 residues. Germline assignment: CDR1 SGHNT and CDR2 YENEEA. In DNA, the CDR3 is TGTGCCAGCAGCACAACTCGGGGGGGTGAAGCTTTCTTT. Translated, it gives CASSTTRGGEAFF.

This sequence joins TRBV12-3 or TRBV12-4 and TRBJ2-3; TRBD2 might be the D (5 bases). V lost 7 bases, J lost 3 bases, and 8 bases lay in between. The CDR3 has 12 amino acids. CDR3 protein: CASKGLTDTQYF. CDR3 in DNA: TGTGCCAGCAAAGGACTGACAGATACGCAGTATTTT.

The DNA for the CDR3 is TGTGCCAGTAGTCAACCCTCGGACTATGGCTACACCTTC. It yields the protein CASSQPSDYGYTF. The chain links TRBV19 to TRBJ1-2, with D unresolved. V lost 5 bases and J 3 bases, leaving 10 bases between the germline ends. Germline V gives CDR1 LNHDA, CDR2 SQIVND (reference sequence). CDR3 length: 13 amino acids.

The rearrangement uses TRBV5-1 and TRBJ2-5, with a possible D match to TRBD1 (7 bases). This CDR3 has 15 residues. Germline V gene lookup returns CDR1 SGHRS and CDR2 YFSETQ. Trimming took 4 bases from V and 5 from J, leaving 18 bases between them. The CDR3 spells CASSRVAGGMETQYF. The CDR3 DNA sequence: TGCGCCAGCAGCCGGGTGGCAGGGGGGATGGAGACCCAGTACTTC.

The chain employs TRBV19 and TRBJ2-2; 10 bases line up with TRBD2. With V trimmed by 3 bases and J by 2 bases, 6 bases remained unmatched. The length of the CDR3 is 17 residues. Germline lookup yields CDR1 LNHDA and CDR2 SQIVND (reference sequence). The CDR3 nucleotides read TGTGCCAGTAGTATTAGGACTAGCGGAGCTAACACCGGGGAGCTGTTTTTT. As protein: CASSIRTSGANTGELFF. The full variable domain, its missing parts supplied by reference TRBV19 and TRBJ2-2, is DGGITQSPKYLFRKEGQNVTLSCEQNLNHDAMYWYRQDPGQGLRLIYYSQIVNDFQKGDIAEGYSVSREKKESFPLTVTSAQKNPTAFYLCASSIRTSGANTGELFFGEGSRLTVL.

To note about this clonotype: A junction boundary mismatches the germline segment, possibly from a read error. The chain links TRBV28 to TRBJ2-1; D perhaps matches TRBD1 (5 bases). Germline V lookup: CDR1 MDHEN, CDR2 SYDVKM. The CDR3 length is 15 residues. The CDR3 here is CASILKGAAYNEQFF. The DNA of the CDR3 is TGTGCCAGCATTTTAAAAGGGGCAGCCTACAATGAGCAGTTCTTC.

CDR3 bases: TGTGCCATCAGTGTGCAGGCGGCTAACACTGAAGCTTTCTTT. Its protein is CAISVQAANTEAFF. This chain joins TRBV10-3 and TRBJ1-1, with D unclear. V was cut by 4 bases and J by 2 bases, with 11 bases left in between. The CDR3 extends over 14 amino acids. Germline values: CDR1 ENHRY, CDR2 SYGVKD.

This clonotype came up a few times. This chain links TRBV7-2 with TRBJ2-1; 8 bases are a match to TRBD1. This CDR3 region has 15 residues. V shed 4 bases, J shed 6 bases, and the junction held 8 bases outside the gene matches. CDR1 and CDR2 from the germline V gene are SGHTA and FQGNSA. The CDR3 loop reads CASSSTGVSGNEQFF. The CDR3 bases are TGTGCCAGCAGCTCGACAGGGGTGTCTGGCAATGAGCAGTTCTTC.